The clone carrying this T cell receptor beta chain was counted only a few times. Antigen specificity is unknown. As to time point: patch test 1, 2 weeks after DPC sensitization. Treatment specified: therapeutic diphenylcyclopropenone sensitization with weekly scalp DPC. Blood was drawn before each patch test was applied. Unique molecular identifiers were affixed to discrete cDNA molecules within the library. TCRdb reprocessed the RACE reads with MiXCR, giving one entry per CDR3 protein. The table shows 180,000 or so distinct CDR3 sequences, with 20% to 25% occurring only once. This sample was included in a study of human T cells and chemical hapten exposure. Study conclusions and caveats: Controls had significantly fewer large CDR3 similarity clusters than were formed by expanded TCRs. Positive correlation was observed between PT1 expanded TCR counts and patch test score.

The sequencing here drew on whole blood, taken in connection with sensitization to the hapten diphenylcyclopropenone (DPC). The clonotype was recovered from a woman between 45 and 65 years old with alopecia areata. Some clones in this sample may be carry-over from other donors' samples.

The CDR3 nucleotides read TGTGCCAGCAGTGAATTGGAGAGGGGGCTAAACACCGGGGAGCTGTTTTTT. The encoded protein is CASSELERGLNTGELFF. This chain uses TRBV2 with TRBJ2-2; 7 bases are shared with TRBD1. This CDR3 region has 17 residues. Trimming removed 2 bases from V and 2 bases from J; junction bases left unmatched: 8. Germline assignment: CDR1 SNHLY and CDR2 FYNNEI. Full variable domain (rest looked up from reference TRBV2 and TRBJ2-2): EPEVTQTPSHQVTQMGQEVILRCVPISNHLYFYWYRQILGQKVEFLVSFYNNEISEKSEIFDDQFSVERPDGSNFTLKIRSTKLEDSAMYFCASSELERGLNTGELFFGEGSRLTVL.